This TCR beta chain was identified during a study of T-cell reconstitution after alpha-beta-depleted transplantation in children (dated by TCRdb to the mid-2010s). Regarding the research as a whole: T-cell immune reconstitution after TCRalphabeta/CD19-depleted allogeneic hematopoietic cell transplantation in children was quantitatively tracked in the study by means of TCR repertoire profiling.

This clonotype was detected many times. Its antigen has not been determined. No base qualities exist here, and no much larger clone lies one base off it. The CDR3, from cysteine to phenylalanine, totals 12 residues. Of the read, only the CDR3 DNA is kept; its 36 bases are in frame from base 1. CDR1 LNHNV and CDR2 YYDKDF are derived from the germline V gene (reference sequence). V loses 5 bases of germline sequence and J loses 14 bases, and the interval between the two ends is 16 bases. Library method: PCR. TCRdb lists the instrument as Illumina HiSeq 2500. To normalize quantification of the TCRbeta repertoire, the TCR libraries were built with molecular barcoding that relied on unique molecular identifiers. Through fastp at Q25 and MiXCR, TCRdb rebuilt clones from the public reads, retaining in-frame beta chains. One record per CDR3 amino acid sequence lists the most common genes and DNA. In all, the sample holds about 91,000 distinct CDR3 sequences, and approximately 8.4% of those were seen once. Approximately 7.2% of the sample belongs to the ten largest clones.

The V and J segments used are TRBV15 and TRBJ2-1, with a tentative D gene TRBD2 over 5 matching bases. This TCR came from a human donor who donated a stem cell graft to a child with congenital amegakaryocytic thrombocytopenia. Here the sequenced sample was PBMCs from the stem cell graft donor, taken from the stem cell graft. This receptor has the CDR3 CATSSGVYSKFF. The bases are TGTGCCACCAGCTCCGGGGTCTATAGTAAGTTCTTC.